The clone carrying this T cell receptor (beta chain) has a count of ten or more. Antigen: not known. This record comes from a study of Graves' ophthalmopathy and Graves' hyperthyroidism. The CDR3 length is 14 residues. The V gene end was trimmed by 7 bases and the J gene end by 4 bases; junction bases not matched to a gene: 7. Germline V lookup: CDR1 SNHLY, CDR2 FYNNEI. Study-wide points: Sensitivity reached 85% to 90% and specificity 75% to 82% for a 13-signature model separating ophthalmopathy from stable hyperthyroidism.

Beta-chain TCR CDR3 regions were amplified from RNA transcripts. Scientists carried out first-round RT-PCR using HTBI primers and then a second-round multiplex PCR. MiXCR was run by TCRdb on the multiplex PCR reads, yielding one entry per CDR3 protein. The repertoire holds roughly 600,000 distinct CDR3 sequences, approximately 37% seen once, with over 3.5% in the top ten. The chain links TRBV2 to TRBJ2-7; 10 bases agree with TRBD2. The TCR originated in an adult man with Graves' hyperthyroidism. The sequenced material came from peripheral blood or thyroid tissue (not recorded which). The CDR3, as DNA: TGTGCCAGCACCAGCGGGAGGGCCCGGTACGAGCAGTACTTC. It is translated as CASTSGRARYEQYF.